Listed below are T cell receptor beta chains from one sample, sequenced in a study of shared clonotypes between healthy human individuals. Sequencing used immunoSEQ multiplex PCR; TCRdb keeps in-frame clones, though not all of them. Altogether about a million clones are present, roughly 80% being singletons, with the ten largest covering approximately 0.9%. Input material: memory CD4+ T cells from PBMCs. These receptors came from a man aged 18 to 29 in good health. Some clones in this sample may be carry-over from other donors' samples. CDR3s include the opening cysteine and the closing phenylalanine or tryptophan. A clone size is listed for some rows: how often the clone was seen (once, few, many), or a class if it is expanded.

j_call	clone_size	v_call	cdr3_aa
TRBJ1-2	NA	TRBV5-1	CASSPDLGYGYTF
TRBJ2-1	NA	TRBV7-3	CASSLVRLAGPYNEQFF
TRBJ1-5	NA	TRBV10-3	CAISRDRGYQPQHF
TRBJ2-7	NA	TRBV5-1	CASSLALADPSEQYF
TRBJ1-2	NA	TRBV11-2	CASSQVADYGYTF
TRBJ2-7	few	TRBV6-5	CASSYRRSYEQYF
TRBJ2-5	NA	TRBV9	CASSRTPNQETQYF
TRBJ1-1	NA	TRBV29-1	CSVDSPEAFF
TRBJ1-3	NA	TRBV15	CATSRAKRGLSGNTIYF
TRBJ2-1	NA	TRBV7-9	CASSYLGSGRVNEQFF
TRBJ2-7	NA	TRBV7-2	CASTGGGGIQQYF
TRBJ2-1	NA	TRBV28	CASSLWGFYNNEQFF
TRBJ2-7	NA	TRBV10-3	CAISDGTSGSEQYF
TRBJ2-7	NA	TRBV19	CASSLTPVSSEQYF
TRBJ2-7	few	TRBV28	CASSLGAVAYEQYF
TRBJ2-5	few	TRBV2	CASSQGQGKTQYF
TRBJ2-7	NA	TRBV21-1	CASSKRTGLYEQYF
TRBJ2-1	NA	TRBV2	CAMGATPGEQFF
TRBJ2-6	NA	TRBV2	CASSGSGANVLTF
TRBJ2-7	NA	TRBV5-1	CASSLVASGTYEQYF
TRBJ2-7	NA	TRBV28	CASCYSGARSYEQYF
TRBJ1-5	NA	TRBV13	CASSPGPNQPQHF
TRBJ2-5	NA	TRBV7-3	CASSPSGGLQETQYF
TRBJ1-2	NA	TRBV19	CASSIGPSNYGYTF
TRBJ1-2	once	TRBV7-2	CASSPGQSGLHGYTF
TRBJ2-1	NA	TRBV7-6	CASRPHPGQGRTNEQFF
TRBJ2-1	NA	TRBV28	CASSLWTGKFF
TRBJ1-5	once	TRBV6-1	CASRETPTYRRQPQHF
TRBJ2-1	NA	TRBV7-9	CASSYEDFMQFF
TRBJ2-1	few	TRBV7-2	CASSAHRLDEQFF
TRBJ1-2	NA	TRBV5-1	CASSLTAGSSSGYTF
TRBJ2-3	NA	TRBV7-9	CASSSLHSGFSNTQYF
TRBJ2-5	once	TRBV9	CASSLSEYRVKETQYF
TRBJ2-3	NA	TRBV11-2	CASSLSGGRALDTQYF
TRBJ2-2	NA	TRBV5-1	CASSLRRGNTGELFF